These 32 T cell receptor beta chains were all obtained from the same sample, sequenced in a study of regulatory T cells in long-lasting Graves disease. For TCR beta, libraries came from iRepertoire HTBI primers and Arm-PCR of CDR3 regions. Each CDR3 protein gets one entry after TCRdb re-called the multiplex PCR reads with MiXCR. This sample has about 470,000 distinct CDR3 sequences; roughly 20% occur once, and the top ten carry 7% to 10%. Noted time point: persistent/refractory GD, antithyroid drugs over 5 years with positive TRAb. Preparation of the TCR library used RNA extracted from PBMCs. This material consisted of peripheral blood mononuclear cells (PBMCs), taken when the disease was refractory, from a patient treated with antithyroid drugs. The receptors here all came from a female donor with Graves disease.

This clonotype was found a few times. The J gene is TRBJ1-5, the V gene TRBV30; D uncertain. CDR1 GTSNPN and CDR2 SVGIG come from the germline V gene (reference sequence). CDR3 length: 14 residues. Trimming pared 1 base from V and 4 bases from J, leaving 11 bases between. The CDR3 region has the DNA TGTGCCTGGAGTGGAAGCGGCAGTAATCAGCCCCAGCATTTT. It yields the protein CAWSGSGSNQPQHF.

This clonotype came up many times. The chain has TRBV28 and TRBJ1-1, with 8 bases fitting TRBD1. The CDR3 extends over 15 amino acids. Germline CDR1 reads MDHEN; CDR2 reads SYDVKM. V was clipped by 5 bases and J by 1 base; unmatched bases: 6. CDR3 bases: TGTGCCAGCAGTACTTCAGGGGGCCGGAACACTGAAGCTTTCTTT. As protein: CASSTSGGRNTEAFF.

This clonotype was observed a handful of times. The rearrangement links TRBV7-9 to TRBJ1-6; D possibly corresponds to TRBD1 (6 bases). V gave up 0 bases and J gave up 7 bases, with 10 bases separating them. Germline V gives CDR1 SEHNR, CDR2 FQNEAQ (reference sequence). This CDR3 has 15 residues. CDR3: CASSLAGTQNSPLHF. Written as DNA, the CDR3 is TGTGCCAGCAGCTTAGCCGGGACACAAAATTCACCCCTCCACTTT.

The sample holds many counts of this clonotype. This chain links TRBV27 with TRBJ2-5, with 7 bases identical to TRBD2. CDR1 and CDR2 from the germline V gene are MNHEY and SMNVEV (reference sequence). CDR3 length equals 16 residues. V gave up 6 bases and J gave up 5 bases; unmatched junction bases: 15. Written as DNA, the CDR3 is TGTGCCAGCAGGGGGGGGTCAGGCCACCGAGGGGAGACCCAGTACTTC. This gives the protein CASRGGSGHRGETQYF.

This chain connects TRBV3-1 to TRBJ2-7, with a tentative D call TRBD2 (6 bases). Between the trimmed V and J ends, which lost 1 base and 0 bases, there was a span of 16 bases. The CDR3 consists of 17 residues. Germline CDR1 is LGHDT and CDR2 is YNNKEL (reference sequence). The CDR3 DNA reads as TGTGCCAGCAGCCAAGGGTGGGACTTCCGTAGCTCCTACGAGCAGTACTTC. Its translation: CASSQGWDFRSSYEQYF.

There are a few counts of this clonotype. The chain combines TRBV20-1 with TRBJ1-6; D might be TRBD1 (5 bases). With 3 bases removed from V and 7 bases from J, the gap between germline ends came to 25 bases. Per the germline V gene, CDR1 is DFQATT and CDR2 is SNEGSKA (reference sequence). The CDR3 loop spans 18 amino acids. The CDR3 DNA reads TGCAGTGCTAGTGGGGGGTTGCGGCGGCCCTCGACCAATTCACCCCTCCACTTT. This codes for CSASGGLRRPSTNSPLHF.

This clonotype was seen only a few times. V is TRBV27 and J is TRBJ2-7; a weak D match, TRBD2 (5 bases). Germline V gene lookup returns CDR1 MNHEY and CDR2 SMNVEV (reference sequence). This CDR3 has 14 amino acids. V lost 3 bases and J lost 4, with 13 bases in between. CDR3 nucleotide sequence: TGTGCCAGCAGTTTCGGGGTGGGTTCATACGAGCAGTACTTC. The encoded protein is CASSFGVGSYEQYF.

The gene calls are TRBV7-9 and TRBJ2-1; 7 bases fit TRBD2. Germline CDR1 is SEHNR and CDR2 is FQNEAQ (reference sequence). The CDR3 covers 16 residues. V shed 4 bases and J 1 base; nucleotides not matched to a gene: 7. The CDR3 DNA follows: TGTGCCAGCAGCTCTCCCAGCGGGGAATCCTACAATGAGCAGTTCTTC. Encoded protein: CASSSPSGESYNEQFF.

Notes on this clonotype: At one end the junction does not follow the germline gene, possibly because of a read error. CDR3 sequence reads: CATSDLQGGTDQYF. In nucleotides, the CDR3 is TGTGCCACCAGTGATTTGCAGGGCGGCACCGACCAGTATTTC. This chain connects TRBV24-1 to TRBJ2-1; D is perhaps TRBD1 (5 bases). CDR1 and CDR2 (germline): KGHDR, SFDVKD. The CDR3 runs to 14 residues.

The V gene is TRBV11-2, the J gene TRBJ1-6; 10 nucleotides line up with TRBD1. Germline V gene sequence: CDR1 SGHAT, CDR2 FQNNGV. V trimming: 5 bases; J trimming: 9 bases; junction bases outside the gene matches: 4. This CDR3 has 14 amino acids. The CDR3: CASSQGQGISPLHF. In DNA, the CDR3 is TGTGCCAGCAGCCAGGGACAGGGGATTTCACCCCTCCACTTT.

This clonotype has more than one count but fewer than ten. CDR3 amino acids: CASSFSSGEPQHF. DNA for the CDR3: TGTGCCAGCAGCTTTAGTTCTGGGGAGCCCCAGCATTTT. The genes are TRBV7-9 and TRBJ1-5; D not resolved. Trimming left V 3 bases short and J 8 bases short, with 11 bases between. Germline V lookup: CDR1 SEHNR, CDR2 FQNEAQ (reference sequence). This CDR3 region has 13 residues.

This clonotype was counted many times. The V and J genes are TRBV27 and TRBJ2-7; 11 nucleotides match TRBD2. CDR1 is MNHEY, CDR2 SMNVEV, per germline (reference sequence). V shed 5 bases and J 6 bases; nucleotides not matched to a gene: 6. The CDR3 has 14 residues. This CDR3 is CASSTSGSALEQYF. The CDR3 bases are TGTGCCAGCAGTACTAGCGGGAGTGCGCTCGAGCAGTACTTC.

This clonotype has a handful of counts. The V call is TRBV12-3 or TRBV12-4, the J call TRBJ2-7; the match to TRBD2 covers 9 bases. V shed 3 bases, J shed 2 bases, and the junction held 5 bases outside the gene matches. The CDR3 totals 15 residues. CDR3 sequence reads: CASSFRTSATYEQYF. For the CDR3, the DNA is TGTGCCAGCAGTTTCCGGACTAGCGCAACCTACGAGCAGTACTTC.

This clonotype was counted at least ten times. This chain connects TRBV2 to TRBJ1-4; no firm D call. Germline V gene data show CDR1 as SNHLY and CDR2 as FYNNEI. There are 13 residues in the CDR3. Trimming took 1 base from V and 5 from J, leaving 5 bases between them. The CDR3 bases are TGTGCCAGCAGTGAAGATACGAATGAAAAACTGTTTTTT. Translating it yields CASSEDTNEKLFF.

This clonotype has a count of ten or more. The gene calls are TRBV19 and TRBJ1-1; D unclear. Germline loops: CDR1 LNHDA, CDR2 SQIVND (reference sequence). V lost 0 bases and J lost 1, with 9 bases in between. CDR3 length: 15 amino acids. The CDR3 protein is CASSIDRAGNTEAFF. CDR3 DNA sequence: TGTGCCAGTAGTATAGATCGGGCCGGGAACACTGAAGCTTTCTTT.

This sequence joins TRBV3-1 and TRBJ2-7; TRBD1 aligns across 10 bases. The V segment lost 0 bases and the J segment 5 bases; nucleotides outside the gene matches: 7. The CDR3 runs 16 residues. Looked up from germline, CDR1 is LGHDT and CDR2 is YNNKEL (reference sequence). CDR3 sequence: CASSQERTGGFHEQYF. For the CDR3, the DNA is TGTGCCAGCAGCCAAGAGAGGACAGGGGGGTTCCACGAGCAGTACTTC.

The V and J genes are TRBV29-1 and TRBJ2-2; 8 bases fit TRBD1. Germline CDR1 SQVTM, CDR2 ANQGSEA. The length of the CDR3 is 13 residues. V shed 4 bases and J 7 bases; nucleotides not matched to a gene: 5. The CDR3 DNA is TGCAGCGTTGTACAGGGGGTAGGCGGGGAGCTGTTTTTT. It translates to CSVVQGVGGELFF.

For this clonotype: The CDR3 ends on some other residue instead of the conserved phenylalanine or tryptophan, so this is likely a read error. The chain uses TRBV6-2 or TRBV6-3 and TRBJ2-7; possibly TRBD1 for D (6 bases). Trimming removed 6 bases at V and 2 bases at J, with 14 bases between. Germline V lookup: CDR1 MNHEY, CDR2 SVGEGT. The CDR3 spans 14 residues. CDR3 DNA sequence: TGTGCCAGCAGACTAGGGGGTCCTCCCTACGAGCAGTACCTC. This codes for CASRLGGPPYEQYL.

Concerning this clonotype itself: A much larger clone differs from this one at a single base, so this may be a read error. The rearrangement uses TRBV13 and TRBJ1-2; perhaps TRBD1 as D (6 bases). V gave up 2 bases and J gave up 8 bases, with 12 bases separating them. Germline CDR1 PRHDT, CDR2 FYEKMQ (reference sequence). The CDR3 consists of 13 residues. Written as DNA, the CDR3 is TGTGCCAGCAGCTTATCGGGGGACAAGGGCTACACCTTC. Its protein product is CASSLSGDKGYTF. The whole variable domain, remainder taken from reference TRBV13 and TRBJ1-2, is AAGVIQSPRHLIKEKRETATLKCYPIPRHDTVYWYQQGPGQDPQFLISFYEKMQSDKGSIPDRFSAQQFSDYHSELNMSSLELGDSALYFCASSLSGDKGYTFGSGTRLTVV.

This clonotype was observed a handful of times. The rearrangement links TRBV18 to TRBJ2-3; D gene uncertain. The CDR3 is 13 residues long. Trimming removed 3 bases from V and 2 bases from J, with 6 bases in between. Germline assignment: CDR1 KGHSH and CDR2 LQKENI. CDR3 coding DNA: TGTGCCAGCTCACCCGATTACACAGATACGCAGTATTTT. It codes for CASSPDYTDTQYF.

This clonotype was observed many times. The V call is TRBV30, the J call TRBJ2-7, with D possibly matching TRBD2 (6 bases). There are 16 residues in the CDR3. CDR1 and CDR2 (germline): GTSNPN, SVGIG (reference sequence). Trimming cost V 0 bases and J 12 bases, with 27 bases left between them. CDR3 protein: CAWSVEFGGGRERGYF. The CDR3 DNA reads as TGTGCCTGGAGTGTAGAATTTGGCGGAGGGCGAGAAAGAGGGTACTTC.

This clonotype has only a few counts. CDR3 sequence: CASRKSAVMNTEAFF. The CDR3 bases are TGTGCCAGCAGAAAAAGTGCGGTCATGAACACTGAAGCTTTCTTT. The chain combines TRBV5-5 with TRBJ1-1; D not resolved. Per germline, CDR1 SGHKS and CDR2 YYEKEE (reference sequence). The V and J ends lost 5 bases and 0 bases respectively, with 14 bases between them. CDR3 length: 15 amino acids.

The chain is built from TRBV4-1 and TRBJ2-7; 10 nucleotides match TRBD2. J gave up 2 bases and V 1 base, and 5 bases lay outside the gene matches. In germline, CDR1 is MGHRA, CDR2 YSYEKL. This CDR3 has 16 amino acids. The CDR3 protein is CASSQVRTSGTYEQYF. The CDR3 DNA reads TGCGCCAGCAGCCAAGTTCGGACTAGCGGCACCTACGAGCAGTACTTC.

This clonotype was counted at least ten times. V is TRBV20-1 and J is TRBJ2-7; possibly TRBD1 for D (6 bases). Germline V CDR1 and CDR2: DFQATT, SNEGSKA (reference sequence). The CDR3 runs 15 residues. Trimming stripped 5 bases from V and 2 bases from J, with 19 bases between. Here the CDR3 reads CSALLRQDQPYEQYF. The CDR3 region has the DNA TGCAGTGCTTTGTTACGACAGGATCAGCCCTACGAGCAGTACTTC.

This clonotype was counted many times. The chain links TRBV29-1 to TRBJ2-5; TRBD1 matches 7 bases. The germline gives CDR1 SQVTM, CDR2 ANQGSEA. The CDR3 sequence is 11 residues long. The junction had 3 bases not matched to a gene; V was cut back by 6 bases and J by 5 bases. CDR3 sequence: CSVRGSETQYF. The CDR3 DNA is TGCAGCGTCAGGGGGTCGGAGACCCAGTACTTC.

The chain employs TRBV5-1 and TRBJ1-3; D call uncertain. The V gene's germline CDR1 is SGHRS and CDR2 YFSETQ. V lost 1 base to trimming and J lost 0 bases, with 8 bases between them. The CDR3 length is 15 residues. DNA of the CDR3: TGCGCCAGCAGCTTGACCGGCTTCTCTGGAAACACCATATATTTT. Amino acid sequence: CASSLTGFSGNTIYF.

This clonotype was detected a few times. The chain joins TRBV15 to TRBJ2-5, with 11 bases identical to TRBD1. The CDR3 contains 15 residues. Germline assignment: CDR1 LNHNV and CDR2 YYDKDF (reference sequence). Trimming cost V 2 bases and J 7 bases; bases outside gene matches: 6. CDR3 sequence: CATSRSPGTGGTQYF. CDR3 sequence (DNA): TGTGCCACCAGCAGATCCCCCGGGACAGGGGGGACCCAGTACTTC.

This clonotype was seen just once. This likely came from a read error, as a far larger clone is one base away. The CDR3 does not end in the conserved phenylalanine or tryptophan, so this is likely a read error. The gene calls are TRBV6-2 or TRBV6-3 and TRBJ2-5; D possibly uses TRBD1 or TRBD2 (5 bases each). Between the trimmed V and J ends, which lost 7 bases and 5 bases, there was a span of 17 bases. The V gene's germline CDR1 is MNHEY and CDR2 SVGEGT. The CDR3 extends over 14 amino acids. The CDR3 region is CASTLNGGWETQYL. CDR3 nucleotides: TGTGCCAGCACCCTGAATGGGGGATGGGAGACCCAGTACCTC.

A note on this clonotype: This may arise from a read error, as a much more abundant clone is one base away. V and J are TRBV6-1 and TRBJ2-5; 10 bases are a match to TRBD1. Losses at the gene ends were 8 bases for V and 5 bases for J; bases not matched to a gene: 8. CDR1 and CDR2 (germline): MNHNS, SASEGT. The CDR3 sequence is 14 residues long. CDR3 residues: CASGQGQGLETQYF. The CDR3 DNA follows: TGTGCCAGCGGTCAGGGACAGGGGCTTGAGACCCAGTACTTC.

This chain uses TRBV12-3 or TRBV12-4 with TRBJ2-3; TRBD2 aligns across 7 bases. V gave up 5 bases and J gave up 6 bases; unmatched junction bases: 5. CDR3 length equals 13 residues. The DNA for the CDR3 is TGTGCCAGCAGTCCGGGGGGTGCGGATACGCAGTATTTT. Translated: CASSPGGADTQYF.

This chain uses TRBV30 with TRBJ2-7, with TRBD2 as a possible D gene (6 bases). V gave up 5 bases and J gave up 4 bases, with 9 bases separating them. Germline V gene data show CDR1 as GTSNPN and CDR2 as SVGIG (reference sequence). The CDR3 is 11 residues long. CDR3 sequence: CAWGGIYEQYF. The DNA for the CDR3 is TGTGCCTGGGGAGGGATTTACGAGCAGTACTTC.

This clonotype was picked up a small number of times. The chain is built from TRBV30 and TRBJ1-2; D is possibly TRBD1 (6 bases). Trimming stripped 7 bases from V and 4 bases from J, with 16 bases between. Germline-derived CDR1 and CDR2 are GTSNPN and SVGIG (reference sequence). This CDR3 spans 13 amino acids. CDR3 in amino acids: CAYTGTLGYGYTF. CDR3 coding DNA: TGTGCCTATACAGGGACCCTCGGCTATGGCTACACCTTC. Supplemented by reference TRBV30 and TRBJ1-2, the full variable domain reads SQTIHQWPATLVQPVGSPLSLECTVEGTSNPNLYWYRQAAGRGLQLLFYSVGIGQISSEVPQNLSASRPQDRQFILSSKKLLLSDSGFYLCAYTGTLGYGYTFGSGTRLTVV.